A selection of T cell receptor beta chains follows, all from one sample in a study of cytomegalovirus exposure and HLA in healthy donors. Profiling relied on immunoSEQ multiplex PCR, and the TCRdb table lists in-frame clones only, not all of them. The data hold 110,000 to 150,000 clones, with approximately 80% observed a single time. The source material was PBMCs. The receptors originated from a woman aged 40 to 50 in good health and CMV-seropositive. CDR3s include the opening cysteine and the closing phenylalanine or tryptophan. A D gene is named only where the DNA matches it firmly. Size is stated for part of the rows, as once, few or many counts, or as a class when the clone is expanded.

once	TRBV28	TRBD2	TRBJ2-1	TGTGCCAGCAGTTTCCCTAGCGGGCCCAATGAGCAGTTCTTC	CASSFPSGPNEQFF
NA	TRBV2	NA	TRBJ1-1	TGTGCCAGCAGTGATCGGGGGGCGGGGTCGACTTTCTTT	CASSDRGAGSTFF
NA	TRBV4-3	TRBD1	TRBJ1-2	TGCGCCAGCAGCCAGGACAGGGGGGCCCTAAACTATGGCTACACCTTC	CASSQDRGALNYGYTF
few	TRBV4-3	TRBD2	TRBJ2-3	TGCGCCAGCAGCCAAGGCTTGTCCGGGGGGGCCTCAGGCACAGATACGCAGTATTTT	CASSQGLSGGASGTDTQYF
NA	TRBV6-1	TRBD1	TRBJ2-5	TGTGCCAGCAGTGGGGACAGAAGTGGAACCCAGTACTTC	CASSGDRSGTQYF
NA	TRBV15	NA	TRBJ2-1	TGTGCCACCAGCAGACCTCCCTTTTCGAATGAGCAGTTCTTC	CATSRPPFSNEQFF
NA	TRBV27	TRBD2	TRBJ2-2	TGTGCCAGCAGTTCAGGACTAGCGGGAGGGACCGGGGAGCTGTTTTTT	CASSSGLAGGTGELFF
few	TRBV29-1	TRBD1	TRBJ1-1	TGCAGCGTTTGGACAGGGATCACTGAAGCTTTCTTT	CSVWTGITEAFF
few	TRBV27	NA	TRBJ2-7	TGTGCCAGCAGTCTAGAGTCAGCTTCCTACGAGCAGTACTTC	CASSLESASYEQYF
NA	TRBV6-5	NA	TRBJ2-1	TGTGCCACAAGGGGCCGCTCGATACATGAGCAGTTCTTC	CATRGRSIHEQFF
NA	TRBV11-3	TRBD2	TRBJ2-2	TGTGCCAGCAGCTTAATCCAGGGAGGGACCGGGGAGCTGTTTTTT	CASSLIQGGTGELFF
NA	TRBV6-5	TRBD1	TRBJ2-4	TGTGCCAGCAGCCTAGGACAGGGAGGAAACATTCAGTACTTC	CASSLGQGGNIQYF
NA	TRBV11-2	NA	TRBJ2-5	TGTGCCAGCAGCGTCGATAGCGGAGGACAAGAGACCCAGTACTTC	CASSVDSGGQETQYF
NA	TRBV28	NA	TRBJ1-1	TGTGCCAGCAGTTTGCGGATGAACACTGAAGCTTTCTTT	CASSLRMNTEAFF
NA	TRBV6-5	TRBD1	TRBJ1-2	TGTGCCAGCAGGACTAGGGACAGATACTATGGCTACACCTTC	CASRTRDRYYGYTF